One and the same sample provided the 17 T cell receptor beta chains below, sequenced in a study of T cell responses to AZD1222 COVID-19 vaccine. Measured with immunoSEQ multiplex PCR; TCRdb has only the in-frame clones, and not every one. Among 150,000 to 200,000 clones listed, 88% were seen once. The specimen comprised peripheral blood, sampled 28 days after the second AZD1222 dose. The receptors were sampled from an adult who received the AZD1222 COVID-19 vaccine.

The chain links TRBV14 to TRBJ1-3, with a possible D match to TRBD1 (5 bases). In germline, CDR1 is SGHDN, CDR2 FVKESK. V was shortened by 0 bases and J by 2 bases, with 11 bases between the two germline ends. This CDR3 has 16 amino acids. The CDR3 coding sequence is TGTGCCAGCAGCCAAGATCCGGGGGGAACTGGAAACACCATATATTTT. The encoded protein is CASSQDPGGTGNTIYF.

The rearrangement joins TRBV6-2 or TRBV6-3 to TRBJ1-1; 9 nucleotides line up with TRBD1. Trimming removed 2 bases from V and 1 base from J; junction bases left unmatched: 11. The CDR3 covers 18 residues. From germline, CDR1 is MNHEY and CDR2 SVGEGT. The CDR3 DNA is TGTGCCAGCAGTTACACATTCGGGACAGGGACCCAGAACACTGAAGCTTTCTTT. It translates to CASSYTFGTGTQNTEAFF.

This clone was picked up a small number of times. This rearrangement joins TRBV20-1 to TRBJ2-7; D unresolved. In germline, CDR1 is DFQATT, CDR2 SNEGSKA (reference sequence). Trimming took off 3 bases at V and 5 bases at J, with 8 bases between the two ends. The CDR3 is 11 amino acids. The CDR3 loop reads CSARRGHEQYF. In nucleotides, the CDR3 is TGCAGTGCTAGGCGCGGCCACGAGCAGTACTTC.

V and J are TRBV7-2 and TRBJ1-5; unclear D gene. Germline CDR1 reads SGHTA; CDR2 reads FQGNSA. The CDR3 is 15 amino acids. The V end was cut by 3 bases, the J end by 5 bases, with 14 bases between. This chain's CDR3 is CASSFQGGLDQPQHF. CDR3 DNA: TGTGCCAGCAGCTTTCAAGGAGGTTTGGATCAGCCCCAGCATTTT.

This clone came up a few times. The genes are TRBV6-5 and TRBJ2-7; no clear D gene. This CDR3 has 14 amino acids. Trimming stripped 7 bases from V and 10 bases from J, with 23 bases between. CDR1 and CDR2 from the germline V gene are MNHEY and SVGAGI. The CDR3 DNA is TGTGCCAGCACCCCCGGCCCAGGAGTCTCATCTCAGTACTTC. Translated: CASTPGPGVSSQYF.

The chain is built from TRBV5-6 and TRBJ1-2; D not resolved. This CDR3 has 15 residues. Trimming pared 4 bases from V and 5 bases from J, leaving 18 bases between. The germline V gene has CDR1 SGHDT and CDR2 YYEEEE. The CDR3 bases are TGTGCCAGCAGCCTTCAGGTGCTTATGAGATATGGCTACACCTTC. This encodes CASSLQVLMRYGYTF.

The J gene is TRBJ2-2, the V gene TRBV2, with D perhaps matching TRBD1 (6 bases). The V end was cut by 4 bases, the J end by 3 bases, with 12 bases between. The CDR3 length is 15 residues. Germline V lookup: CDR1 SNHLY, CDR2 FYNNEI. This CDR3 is CASSVYRDDTGELFF. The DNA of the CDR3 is TGTGCCAGCAGTGTATACAGGGACGACACCGGGGAGCTGTTTTTT.

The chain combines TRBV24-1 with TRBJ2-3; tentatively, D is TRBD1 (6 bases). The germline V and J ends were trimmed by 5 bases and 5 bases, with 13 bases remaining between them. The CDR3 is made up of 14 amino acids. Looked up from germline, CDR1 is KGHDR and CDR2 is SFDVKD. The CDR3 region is CATSGAGAGDTQYF. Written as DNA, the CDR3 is TGTGCCACCAGTGGGGCAGGGGCGGGAGATACGCAGTATTTT.

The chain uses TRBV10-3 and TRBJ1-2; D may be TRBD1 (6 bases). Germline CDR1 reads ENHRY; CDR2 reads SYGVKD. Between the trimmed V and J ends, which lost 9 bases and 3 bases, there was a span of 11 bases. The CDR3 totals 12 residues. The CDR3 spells CAMYREDYGYTF. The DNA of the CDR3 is TGTGCCATGTACAGGGAGGACTATGGCTACACCTTC.

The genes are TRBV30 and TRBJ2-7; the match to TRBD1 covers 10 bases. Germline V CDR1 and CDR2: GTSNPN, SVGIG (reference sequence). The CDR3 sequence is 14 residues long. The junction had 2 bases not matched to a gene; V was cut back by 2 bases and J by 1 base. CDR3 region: CAWSWDRGSYEQYF. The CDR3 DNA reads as TGTGCCTGGAGTTGGGACAGGGGATCCTACGAGCAGTACTTC.

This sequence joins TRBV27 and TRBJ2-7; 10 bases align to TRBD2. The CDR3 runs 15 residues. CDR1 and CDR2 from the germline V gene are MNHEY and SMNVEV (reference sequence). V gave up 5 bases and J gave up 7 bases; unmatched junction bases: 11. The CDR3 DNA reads TGTGCCAGCAGTCTCCGGTTAGCGGGGGGCCAGGAGCAGTACTTC. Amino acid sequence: CASSLRLAGGQEQYF.

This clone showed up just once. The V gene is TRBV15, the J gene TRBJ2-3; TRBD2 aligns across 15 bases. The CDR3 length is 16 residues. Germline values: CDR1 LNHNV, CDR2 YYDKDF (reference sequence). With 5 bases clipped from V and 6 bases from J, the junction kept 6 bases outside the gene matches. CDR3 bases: TGTGCCACCAGCGTGGGACTAGCGGGGGGTGCGGATACGCAGTATTTT. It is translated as CATSVGLAGGADTQYF.

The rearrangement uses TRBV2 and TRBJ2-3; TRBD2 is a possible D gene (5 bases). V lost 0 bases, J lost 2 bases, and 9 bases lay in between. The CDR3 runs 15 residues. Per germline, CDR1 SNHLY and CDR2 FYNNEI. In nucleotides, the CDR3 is TGTGCCAGCAGTGAAGCTCGACTAAACACAGATACGCAGTATTTT. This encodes CASSEARLNTDTQYF.

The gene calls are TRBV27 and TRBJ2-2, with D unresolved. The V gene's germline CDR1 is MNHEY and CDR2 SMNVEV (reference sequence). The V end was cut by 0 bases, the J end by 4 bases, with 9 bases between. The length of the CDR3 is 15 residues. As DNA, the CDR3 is TGTGCCAGCAGTTTATCCACAGTGTCCACCGGGGAGCTGTTTTTT. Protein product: CASSLSTVSTGELFF.

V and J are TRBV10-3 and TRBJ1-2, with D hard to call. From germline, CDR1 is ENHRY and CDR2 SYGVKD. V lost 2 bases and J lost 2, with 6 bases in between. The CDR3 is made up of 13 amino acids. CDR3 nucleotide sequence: TGTGCCATCAGTGAGACAGAAAACTATGGCTACACCTTC. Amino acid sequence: CAISETENYGYTF.

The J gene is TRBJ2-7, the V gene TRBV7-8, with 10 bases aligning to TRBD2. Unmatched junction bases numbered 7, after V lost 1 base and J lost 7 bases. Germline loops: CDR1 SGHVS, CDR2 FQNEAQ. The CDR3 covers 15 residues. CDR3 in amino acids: CASSLGLAGAIEQYF. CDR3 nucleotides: TGTGCCAGCAGCTTAGGCCTAGCGGGGGCGATAGAGCAGTACTTC.

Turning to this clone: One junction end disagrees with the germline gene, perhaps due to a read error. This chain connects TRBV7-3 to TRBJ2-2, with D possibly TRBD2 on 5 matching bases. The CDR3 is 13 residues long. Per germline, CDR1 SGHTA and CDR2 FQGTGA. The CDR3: CAGSAPGTGELFF. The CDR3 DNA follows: TGTGCCGGCAGCGCCCCGGGGACCGGGGAGCTGTTTTTT.